The 21 T cell receptor beta chains listed next were all sequenced from one sample in a study of blood T cell repertoires in COVID-19. Some clones are missing from TCRdb's copy, which holds only in-frame ones; the method was immunoSEQ multiplex PCR. The sample has a few hundred thousand clones, about 90% seen once. The sample was peripheral blood. Every receptor here comes from a man younger than 35 with COVID-19, enrolled during active disease.

The chain couples TRBV19 to TRBJ1-6; TRBD1 might be the D (6 bases). CDR3 length: 13 residues. CDR1 is LNHDA and CDR2 is SQIVND in the germline V gene (reference sequence). The V end was cut by 5 bases, the J end by 7 bases, with 9 bases between. CDR3 coding DNA: TGTGCCAGTAGTTCAGGGACAAATTCACCCCTCCACTTT. Encoded protein: CASSSGTNSPLHF. Full variable domain (outside the CDR3, taken from reference TRBV19 and TRBJ1-6): DGGITQSPKYLFRKEGQNVTLSCEQNLNHDAMYWYRQDPGQGLRLIYYSQIVNDFQKGDIAEGYSVSREKKESFPLTVTSAQKNPTAFYLCASSSGTNSPLHFGNGTRLTVT.

The V call is TRBV3-1 (or the pseudogene TRBV3-2), the J call TRBJ2-1; 10 bases map to TRBD2. The V gene end was trimmed by 0 bases and the J gene end by 4 bases; junction bases not matched to a gene: 6. The germline gives CDR1 LGHDT, CDR2 YNNKEL (reference sequence). This CDR3 has 17 amino acids. CDR3 protein: CASSQDPPSGGYNEQFF. The CDR3 bases are TGTGCCAGCAGCCAAGATCCTCCTAGCGGGGGATACAATGAGCAGTTCTTC.

V and J are TRBV21-1 and TRBJ1-3; the D call in the table, TRBD1, was not verified against the DNA. TRBV21-1 counts as a pseudogene. The CDR3 loop spans 18 amino acids. In DNA form, the CDR3 reads TGTGCCAGCAGCAATACGGACAGGGGGTTTACCTCTGGAAACACCATATATTTT. This codes for CASSNTDRGFTSGNTIYF.

The chain couples TRBV24-1 to TRBJ2-2; TRBD2 is a possible D gene (5 bases). Trimming pared 9 bases from V and 8 bases from J, leaving 15 bases between. The V gene's germline CDR1 is KGHDR and CDR2 SFDVKD. The CDR3 length is 13 residues. CDR3: CATRRGSEGELFF. Here the CDR3 DNA reads TGTGCCACCCGGCGTGGTAGCGAAGGGGAGCTGTTTTTT.

The rearrangement uses TRBV3-1 (or the pseudogene TRBV3-2) and TRBJ2-4; a possible D gene is TRBD2 (6 bases). The germline gives CDR1 LGHDT, CDR2 YNNKEL (reference sequence). CDR3 size: 18 residues. V lost 5 bases to trimming and J lost 4 bases, with 24 bases between them. The CDR3 nucleotides read TGTGCCAGCAGCTTCTCGGGGAGGAGCGGTCGAGGGAAAAACATTCAGTACTTC. Encoded protein: CASSFSGRSGRGKNIQYF.

V gene TRBV9 combines with J gene TRBJ1-6; D uncertain. V was cut by 2 bases and J by 4 bases, with 10 bases left in between. Germline loops: CDR1 SGDLS, CDR2 YYNGEE. CDR3 length equals 15 residues. CDR3 in amino acids: CASSVSQRYNSPLHF. The CDR3 DNA reads TGTGCCAGCAGCGTGAGTCAGCGTTATAATTCACCCCTCCACTTT. The full variable domain, its missing parts supplied by reference TRBV9 and TRBJ1-6, is DSGVTQTPKHLITATGQRVTLRCSPRSGDLSVYWYQQSLDQGLQFLIQYYNGEERAKGNILERFSAQQFPDLHSELNLSSLELGDSALYFCASSVSQRYNSPLHFGNGTRLTVT.

The V and J genes are TRBV6-1 and TRBJ2-1, with TRBD2 as a possible D gene (5 bases). The CDR3 consists of 13 residues. Trimming took 1 base from V and 9 from J, leaving 10 bases between them. CDR1 is MNHNS, CDR2 SASEGT, per germline. CDR3 loop: CASSEGSGSEQFF. The CDR3 DNA follows: TGTGCCAGCAGTGAAGGTTCGGGGAGTGAGCAGTTCTTC.

The rearrangement joins TRBV10-2 to TRBJ2-3, with D perhaps matching TRBD1 (6 bases). The CDR3 sequence is 14 residues long. The germline V and J ends were trimmed by 7 bases and 4 bases, with 15 bases remaining between them. CDR1 and CDR2 (germline): WSHSY, SAAADI. The CDR3: CASTSLDSPDTQYF. The CDR3 DNA sequence: TGCGCCAGCACATCCCTGGACAGTCCAGATACGCAGTATTTT.

The rearrangement joins TRBV11-3 to TRBJ2-1; a possible D gene is TRBD2 (7 bases). The CDR3 extends over 20 amino acids. Germline CDR1 and CDR2: SGHNT and YENEEA. Trimming pared 1 base from V and 1 base from J, leaving 23 bases between. The CDR3 is CASSLGAGRSGTRSYNEQFF. The CDR3 DNA reads TGTGCCAGCAGCTTAGGAGCCGGGCGAAGCGGGACACGGTCCTACAATGAGCAGTTCTTC.

V is TRBV7-9 and J is TRBJ1-1; tentatively, D is TRBD1 (5 bases). Trimming pared 0 bases from V and 5 bases from J, leaving 7 bases between. CDR1 and CDR2 (germline): SEHNR, FQNEAQ (reference sequence). There are 13 residues in the CDR3. The CDR3 spells CASSLAQGTEAFF. Here the CDR3 DNA reads TGTGCCAGCAGCTTAGCGCAGGGAACTGAAGCTTTCTTT.

V usage is TRBV10-3 and J usage is TRBJ2-3; 8 bases map to TRBD2. Trimming cost V 0 bases and J 1 base; bases outside gene matches: 15. In germline, CDR1 is ENHRY, CDR2 SYGVKD. The CDR3 sequence is 20 residues long. CDR3 bases: TGTGCCATCAGTGAGTCCCTATTCGCGGGCTATAGCGGGGGCACAGATACGCAGTATTTT. Its translation: CAISESLFAGYSGGTDTQYF.

The gene calls are TRBV7-3 and TRBJ2-3; D perhaps matches TRBD2 (5 bases). Germline CDR1 reads SGHTA; CDR2 reads FQGTGA. The CDR3 is 14 residues long. V gave up 4 bases and J gave up 4 bases, with 12 bases separating them. The CDR3 protein is CASSSGRRADTQYF. As DNA, the CDR3 is TGTGCCAGCAGCTCGGGGAGACGGGCAGATACGCAGTATTTT. Full variable domain (outside the CDR3, taken from reference TRBV7-3 and TRBJ2-3): GAGVSQTPSNKVTEKGKYVELRCDPISGHTALYWYRQSLGQGPEFLIYFQGTGAADDSGLPNDRFFAVRPEGSVSTLKIQRTERGDSAVYLCASSSGRRADTQYFGPGTRLTVL.

The chain has TRBV25-1 and TRBJ1-1; 7 bases match TRBD1. The germline gives CDR1 MGHDK, CDR2 SYGVNS. V trimming: 3 bases; J trimming: 3 bases; junction bases outside the gene matches: 4. The CDR3 runs to 14 residues. Written as DNA, the CDR3 is TGTGCCAGCAGTGACCCTGACAGGGACACTGAAGCTTTCTTT. This translates into CASSDPDRDTEAFF.

This rearrangement joins TRBV2 to TRBJ2-2, with TRBD1 matching 9 bases. The CDR3 is 17 residues long. Germline V gene lookup returns CDR1 SNHLY and CDR2 FYNNEI. The V gene end was trimmed by 5 bases and the J gene end by 4 bases; junction bases not matched to a gene: 11. This chain's CDR3 is CASSPGTGRGGTGELFF. The CDR3 DNA reads as TGTGCCAGCAGTCCCGGGACAGGGAGGGGTGGCACCGGGGAGCTGTTTTTT.

The chain joins TRBV5-1 to TRBJ1-1; the D is unclear. Germline CDR1 and CDR2: SGHRS and YFSETQ. The CDR3 sequence is 12 residues long. Trimming cost V 0 bases and J 10 bases, with 10 bases left between them. The DNA of the CDR3 is TGCGCCAGCAGCTTGGCCGGGAGTGGAGCTTTCTTT. The encoded protein is CASSLAGSGAFF. The entire variable domain, with the rest obtained from reference TRBV5-1 and TRBJ1-1, is as follows: KAGVTQTPRYLIKTRGQQVTLSCSPISGHRSVSWYQQTPGQGLQFLFEYFSETQRNKGNFPGRFSGRQFSNSRSEMNVSTLELGDSALYLCASSLAGSGAFFGQGTRLTVV.

This rearrangement joins TRBV29-1 to TRBJ2-7; D is uncertain. Germline lookup yields CDR1 SQVTM and CDR2 ANQGSEA. Between the trimmed V and J ends, which lost 3 bases and 6 bases, there was a span of 15 bases. The CDR3 extends over 13 amino acids. The CDR3 sequence: CSVDPLGVGEQYF. The CDR3 coding sequence is TGCAGCGTTGACCCCCTAGGTGTCGGCGAGCAGTACTTC.

This rearrangement joins TRBV18 to TRBJ2-7; weak D call: TRBD1 (6 bases). V gave up 3 bases and J gave up 2 bases, with 11 bases separating them. Germline V lookup: CDR1 KGHSH, CDR2 LQKENI. CDR3 length equals 14 residues. CDR3 residues: CASSPQGTAYEQYF. The CDR3, as DNA: TGTGCCAGCTCACCGCAGGGGACCGCCTACGAGCAGTACTTC.

The chain carries TRBV29-1 and TRBJ1-1; 9 positions agree with TRBD1. Per the germline V gene, CDR1 is SQVTM and CDR2 is ANQGSEA. The J segment lost 2 bases and the V segment lost 8 bases, leaving 6 bases of the junction unmatched. This CDR3 comprises 13 residues. The CDR3 is CSTKQGANTEAFF. CDR3 coding DNA: TGCAGCACCAAACAGGGGGCAAACACTGAAGCTTTCTTT.

J is TRBJ2-7 and V is TRBV18; weak D call: TRBD2 (6 bases). Germline V gives CDR1 KGHSH, CDR2 LQKENI. V shed 5 bases and J shed 2 bases, with 25 bases lying between them. The CDR3 loop spans 18 amino acids. The CDR3 loop reads CASSSTTINSGLPYEQYF. The DNA of the CDR3 is TGTGCCAGCTCATCCACTACAATTAATAGCGGTCTTCCCTACGAGCAGTACTTC.

The chain is built from TRBV30 and TRBJ2-7; weak D call: TRBD2 (6 bases). The CDR3 totals 14 residues. Germline CDR1 is GTSNPN and CDR2 is SVGIG (reference sequence). With 2 bases removed from V and 2 bases from J, the gap between germline ends came to 13 bases. The CDR3 DNA is TGTGCCTGGAGTTCTCTTGCGGGACCCTACGAGCAGTACTTC. Residues: CAWSSLAGPYEQYF.

Turning to this clone: The same CDR3 is also encoded by other DNA sequences in this sample. This chain connects TRBV11-2 to TRBJ1-5; weak D call: TRBD1 (5 bases). The germline V gene has CDR1 SGHAT and CDR2 FQNNGV. V lost 4 bases and J 4 bases, leaving 11 bases between the germline ends. The CDR3 spans 14 residues. CDR3 loop: CASSSTGSNQPQHF. In DNA, the CDR3 is TGTGCCAGCAGCTCCACAGGTAGTAATCAGCCCCAGCATTTT.